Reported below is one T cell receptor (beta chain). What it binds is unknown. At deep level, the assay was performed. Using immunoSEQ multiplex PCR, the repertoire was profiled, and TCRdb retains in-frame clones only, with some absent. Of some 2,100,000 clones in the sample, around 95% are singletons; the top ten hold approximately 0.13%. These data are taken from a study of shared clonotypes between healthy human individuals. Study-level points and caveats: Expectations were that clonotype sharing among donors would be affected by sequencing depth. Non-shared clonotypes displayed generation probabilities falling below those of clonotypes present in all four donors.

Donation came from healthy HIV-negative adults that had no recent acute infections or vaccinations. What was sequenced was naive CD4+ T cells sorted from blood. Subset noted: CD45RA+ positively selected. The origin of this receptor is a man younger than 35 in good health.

The CDR3 DNA reads TGTGCCAGCAGGGGTTTAGGAGGGGTGTCCTACGAGCAGTACTTC. This sequence encodes CASRGLGGVSYEQYF. The rearrangement joins TRBV6-1 to TRBJ2-7, with D maybe TRBD2 (6 bases). The CDR3 totals 15 residues. V was clipped by 6 bases and J by 1 base, with 16 bases between them. Germline V gene sequence: CDR1 MNHNS, CDR2 SASEGT.